These 3 T cell receptor beta chains were all obtained from the same sample, sequenced in a study of neurological immune-mediated disorders. TCRdb processed the 5' RACE reads anew with MiXCR; each CDR3 protein has one entry. The table lists about 65,000 distinct CDR3 sequences, 3.5% to 5% of them singletons. Sequencing used PBMCs. Source of these receptors: a man aged 45-65 years with multiple sclerosis.

This clonotype was seen repeatedly, ten times or more. This chain joins TRBV28 and TRBJ2-7, with 9 positions matching TRBD1. The V gene's germline CDR1 is MDHEN and CDR2 SYDVKM. Trimming cost V 6 bases and J 3 bases; bases outside gene matches: 6. This CDR3 is built from 14 residues. CDR3 protein: CASRPQGAIYEQYF. Written as DNA, the CDR3 is TGTGCCAGCAGGCCACAGGGGGCTATCTACGAGCAGTACTTC.

The chain joins TRBV7-2 to TRBJ1-2, with 8 nucleotides matching TRBD1. The CDR3 is made up of 13 amino acids. The J segment lost 8 bases and the V segment lost 5 bases, leaving 7 bases of the junction unmatched. Per the germline V gene, CDR1 is SGHTA and CDR2 is FQGNSA. The CDR3 region is CASSPPGTGGYTF. CDR3 sequence (DNA): TGTGCCAGCAGCCCCCCGGGGACAGGAGGCTACACCTTC.

Ten or more counts support this clonotype. This chain joins TRBV5-4 and TRBJ2-1, with 9 bases aligning to TRBD1. CDR1 SGHNT and CDR2 YYREEE come from the germline V gene (reference sequence). CDR3 size: 15 residues. Unmatched junction bases numbered 8, after V lost 2 bases and J lost 8 bases. CDR3 sequence: CASSLGDRVSHEQFF. As DNA, the CDR3 is TGTGCCAGCAGCTTAGGGGACAGGGTCTCCCATGAGCAGTTCTTC. Drawing the rest from reference TRBV5-4 and TRBJ2-1, the complete variable domain is ETGVTQSPTHLIKTRGQQVTLRCSSQSGHNTVSWYQQALGQGPQFIFQYYREEENGRGNFPPRFSGLQFPNYSSELNVNALELDDSALYLCASSLGDRVSHEQFFGPGTRLTVL.